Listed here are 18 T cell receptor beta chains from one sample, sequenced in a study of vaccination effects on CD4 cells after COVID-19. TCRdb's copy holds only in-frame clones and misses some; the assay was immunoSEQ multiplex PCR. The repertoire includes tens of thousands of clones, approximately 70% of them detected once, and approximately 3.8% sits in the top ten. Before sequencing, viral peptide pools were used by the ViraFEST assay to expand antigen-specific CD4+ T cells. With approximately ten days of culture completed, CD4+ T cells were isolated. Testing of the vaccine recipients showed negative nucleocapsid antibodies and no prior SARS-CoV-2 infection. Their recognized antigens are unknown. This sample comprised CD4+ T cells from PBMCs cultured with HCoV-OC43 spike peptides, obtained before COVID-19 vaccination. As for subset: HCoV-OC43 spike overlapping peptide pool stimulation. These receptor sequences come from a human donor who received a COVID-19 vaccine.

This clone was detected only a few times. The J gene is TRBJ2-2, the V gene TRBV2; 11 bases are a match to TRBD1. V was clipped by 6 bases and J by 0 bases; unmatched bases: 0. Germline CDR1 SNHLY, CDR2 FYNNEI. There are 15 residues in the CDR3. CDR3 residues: CASRGQGANTGELFF. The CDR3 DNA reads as TGTGCCAGCAGGGGACAGGGGGCGAACACCGGGGAGCTGTTTTTT. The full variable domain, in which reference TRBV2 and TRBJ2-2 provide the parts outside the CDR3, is EPEVTQTPSHQVTQMGQEVILRCVPISNHLYFYWYRQILGQKVEFLVSFYNNEISEKSEIFDDQFSVERPDGSNFTLKIRSTKLEDSAMYFCASRGQGANTGELFFGEGSRLTVL.

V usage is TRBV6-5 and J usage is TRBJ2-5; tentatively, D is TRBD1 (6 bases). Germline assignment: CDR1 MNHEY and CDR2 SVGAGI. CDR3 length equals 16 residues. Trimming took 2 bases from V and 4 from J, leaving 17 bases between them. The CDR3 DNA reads TGTGCCAGCAGTTACCTATCTGGACAGTCGAGAGAGACCCAGTACTTC. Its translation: CASSYLSGQSRETQYF.

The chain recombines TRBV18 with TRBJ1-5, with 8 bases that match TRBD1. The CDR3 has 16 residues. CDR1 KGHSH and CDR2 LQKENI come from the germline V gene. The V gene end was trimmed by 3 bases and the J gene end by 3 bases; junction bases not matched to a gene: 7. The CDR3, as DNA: TGTGCCAGCTCACCCTCCGGGACAGGTGCCAATCAGCCCCAGCATTTT. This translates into CASSPSGTGANQPQHF.

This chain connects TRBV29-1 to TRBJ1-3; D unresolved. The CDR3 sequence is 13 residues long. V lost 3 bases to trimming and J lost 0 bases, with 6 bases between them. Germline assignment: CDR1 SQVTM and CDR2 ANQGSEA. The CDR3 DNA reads TGCAGCGTTGACGGGGACTCTGGAAACACCATATATTTT. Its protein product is CSVDGDSGNTIYF.

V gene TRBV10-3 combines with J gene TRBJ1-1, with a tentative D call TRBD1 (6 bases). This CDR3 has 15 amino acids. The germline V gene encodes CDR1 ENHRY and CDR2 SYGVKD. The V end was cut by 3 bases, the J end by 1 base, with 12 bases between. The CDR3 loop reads CAISDQGFGNTEAFF. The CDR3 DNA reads TGTGCCATCAGTGATCAGGGGTTCGGGAACACTGAAGCTTTCTTT.

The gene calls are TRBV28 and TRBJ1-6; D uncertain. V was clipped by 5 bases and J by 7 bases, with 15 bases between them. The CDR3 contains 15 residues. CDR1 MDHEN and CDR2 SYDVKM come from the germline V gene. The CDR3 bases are TGTGCCAGCAGTCCCTCACTGCGGAAAAATTCACCCCTCCACTTT. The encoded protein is CASSPSLRKNSPLHF.

The CDR3 DNA follows: TGTGCCACCAGTGATCCGCGGGGGGGGTCCTACAATGAGCAGTTCTTC. It codes for CATSDPRGGSYNEQFF. The gene calls are TRBV24-1 and TRBJ2-1, with 9 bases that match TRBD2. Germline V lookup: CDR1 KGHDR, CDR2 SFDVKD. The CDR3 extends over 16 amino acids. V shed 3 bases and J 1 base; nucleotides not matched to a gene: 3.

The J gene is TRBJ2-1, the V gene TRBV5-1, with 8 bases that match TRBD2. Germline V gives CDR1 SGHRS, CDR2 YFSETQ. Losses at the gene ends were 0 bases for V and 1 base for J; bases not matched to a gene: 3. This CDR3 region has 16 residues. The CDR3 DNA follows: TGCGCCAGCAGCTTGGCCGCGGGGGGTTCCTACAATGAGCAGTTCTTC. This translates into CASSLAAGGSYNEQFF.

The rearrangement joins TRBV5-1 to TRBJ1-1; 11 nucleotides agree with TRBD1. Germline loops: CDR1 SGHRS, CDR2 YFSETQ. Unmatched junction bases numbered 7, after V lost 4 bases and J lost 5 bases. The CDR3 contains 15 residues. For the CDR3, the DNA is TGCGCCAGCAGCGTGGGGACAGGGGGAGGAACTGAAGCTTTCTTT. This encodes CASSVGTGGGTEAFF.

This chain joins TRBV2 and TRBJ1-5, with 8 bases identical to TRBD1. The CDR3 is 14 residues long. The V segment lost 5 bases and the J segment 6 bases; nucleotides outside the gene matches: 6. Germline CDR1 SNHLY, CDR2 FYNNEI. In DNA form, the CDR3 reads TGTGCCAGCAGTCTTCAGGGGGCTGGTCAGCCCCAGCATTTT. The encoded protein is CASSLQGAGQPQHF.

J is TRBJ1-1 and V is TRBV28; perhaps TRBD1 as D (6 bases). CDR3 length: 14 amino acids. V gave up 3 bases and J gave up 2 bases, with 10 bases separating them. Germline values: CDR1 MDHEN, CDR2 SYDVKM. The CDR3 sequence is CASSFPDRNTEAFF. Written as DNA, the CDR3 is TGTGCCAGCAGTTTCCCGGACAGAAACACTGAAGCTTTCTTT.

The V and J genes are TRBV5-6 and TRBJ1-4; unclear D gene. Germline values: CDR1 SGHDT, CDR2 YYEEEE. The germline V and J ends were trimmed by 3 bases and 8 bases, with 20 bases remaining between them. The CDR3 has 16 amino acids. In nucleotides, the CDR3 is TGTGCCAGCAGCTCGTATCGAACGTCTATAGAGGAAAAACTGTTTTTT. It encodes CASSSYRTSIEEKLFF.

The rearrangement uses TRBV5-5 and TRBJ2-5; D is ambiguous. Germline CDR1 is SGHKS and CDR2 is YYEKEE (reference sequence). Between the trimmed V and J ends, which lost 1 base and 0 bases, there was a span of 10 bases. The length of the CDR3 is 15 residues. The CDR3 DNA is TGTGCCAGCAGCTTGTTCGGCTTTTACCAAGAGACCCAGTACTTC. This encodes CASSLFGFYQETQYF.

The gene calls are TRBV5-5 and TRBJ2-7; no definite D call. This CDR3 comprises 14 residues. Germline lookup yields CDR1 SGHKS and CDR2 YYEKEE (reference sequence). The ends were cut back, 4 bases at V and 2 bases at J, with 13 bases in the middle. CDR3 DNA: TGTGCCAGCAGCCGCGGCAGGAGTACCTACGAGCAGTACGTC. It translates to CASSRGRSTYEQYV.

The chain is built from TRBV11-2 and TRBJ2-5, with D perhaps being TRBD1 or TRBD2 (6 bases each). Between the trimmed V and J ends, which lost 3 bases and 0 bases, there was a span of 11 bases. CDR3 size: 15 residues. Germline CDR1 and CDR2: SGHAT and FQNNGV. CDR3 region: CASSLRGVYQETQYF. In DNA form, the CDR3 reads TGTGCCAGCAGCTTGAGGGGGGTGTACCAAGAGACCCAGTACTTC. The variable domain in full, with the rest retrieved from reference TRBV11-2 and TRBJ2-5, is EAGVAQSPRYKIIEKRQSVAFWCNPISGHATLYWYQQILGQGPKLLIQFQNNGVVDDSQLPKDRFSAERLKGVDSTLKIQPAKLEDSAVYLCASSLRGVYQETQYFGPGTRLLVL.

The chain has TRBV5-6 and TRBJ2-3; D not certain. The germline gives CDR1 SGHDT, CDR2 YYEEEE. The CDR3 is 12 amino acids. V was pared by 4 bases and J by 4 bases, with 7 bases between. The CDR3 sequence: CASSPGADTQYF. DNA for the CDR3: TGTGCCAGCAGCCCCGGAGCAGATACGCAGTATTTT.

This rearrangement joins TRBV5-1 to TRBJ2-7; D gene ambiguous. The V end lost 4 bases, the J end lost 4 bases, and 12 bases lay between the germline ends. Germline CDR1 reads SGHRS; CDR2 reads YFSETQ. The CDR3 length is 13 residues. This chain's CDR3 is CASSANLGYEQYV. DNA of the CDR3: TGCGCCAGCAGCGCTAACCTCGGGTACGAGCAGTACGTC.

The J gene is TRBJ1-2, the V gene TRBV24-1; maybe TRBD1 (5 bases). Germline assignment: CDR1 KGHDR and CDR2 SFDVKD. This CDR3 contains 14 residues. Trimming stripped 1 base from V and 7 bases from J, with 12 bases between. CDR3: CATSDFRQGSGYTF. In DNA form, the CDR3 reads TGTGCCACCAGTGATTTTCGGCAGGGTTCTGGCTACACCTTC.